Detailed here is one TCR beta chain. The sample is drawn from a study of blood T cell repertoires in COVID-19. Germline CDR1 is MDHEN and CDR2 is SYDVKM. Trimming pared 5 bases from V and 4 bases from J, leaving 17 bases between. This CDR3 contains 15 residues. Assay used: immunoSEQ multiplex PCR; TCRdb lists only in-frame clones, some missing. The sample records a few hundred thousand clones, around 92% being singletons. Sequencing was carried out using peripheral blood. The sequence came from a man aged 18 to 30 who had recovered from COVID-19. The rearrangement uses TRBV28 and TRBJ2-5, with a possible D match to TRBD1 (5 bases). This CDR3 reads CASSRSPGLLETQYF. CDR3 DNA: TGTGCCAGCAGTCGTTCCCCAGGGTTGTTAGAGACCCAGTACTTC.